The 28 T cell receptor beta chains below all came from one sample that was sequenced in a study of T cells in localized non-small cell lung cancer. Assay used: immunoSEQ multiplex PCR; TCRdb lists only in-frame clones, some missing. The table records around 140,000 clones, roughly 90% of them present only once. The sequencing used peripheral blood, collected before any cancer treatment. Receptors originate from a female donor aged 60 or older with stage I lung adenocarcinoma.

The rearrangement uses TRBV18 and TRBJ1-1; 7 bases map to TRBD1. The trim removed 6 bases at V and 11 bases at J, leaving 6 bases unmatched. The CDR3 length is 11 residues. The germline CDR1 and CDR2 sequences are KGHSH and LQKENI. In DNA form, the CDR3 reads TGTGCCAGCTCTCTCGGACAGGCGGCTTTCTTT. Its translation: CASSLGQAAFF.

The V and J genes are TRBV19 and TRBJ1-1; 7 bases are a match to TRBD1. CDR3 length: 16 residues. V lost 6 bases, J lost 0 bases, and 10 bases stayed unmatched. Germline loops: CDR1 LNHDA, CDR2 SQIVND (reference sequence). This chain's CDR3 is CASRPTGVQMNTEAFF. The CDR3 DNA reads as TGTGCCAGTAGGCCAACAGGGGTCCAAATGAACACTGAAGCTTTCTTT.

This clone has only one observation. The chain uses TRBV28 and TRBJ2-5; 9 nucleotides match TRBD1. Germline CDR1 reads MDHEN; CDR2 reads SYDVKM. The length of the CDR3 is 17 residues. J lost 2 bases, V lost 3 bases, and 10 bases had no gene match. CDR3 region: CASSFPFRTGAQETQYF. CDR3 bases: TGTGCCAGCAGTTTCCCTTTCAGGACAGGGGCTCAAGAGACCCAGTACTTC.

The rearrangement uses TRBV5-1 and TRBJ1-5, with D perhaps matching TRBD1 (5 bases). The V end lost 1 base, the J end lost 3 bases, and 8 bases lay between the germline ends. Germline V gene data show CDR1 as SGHRS and CDR2 as YFSETQ. The CDR3 is made up of 14 amino acids. In DNA, the CDR3 is TGCGCCAGCAGCTTGACGGGGGACAATCAGCCCCAGCATTTT. It yields the protein CASSLTGDNQPQHF.

The J gene is TRBJ1-1, the V gene TRBV28; 7 positions match TRBD1. The ends lost 8 bases at V and 6 bases at J; junction bases unmatched: 12. Germline V CDR1 and CDR2: MDHEN, SYDVKM. The length of the CDR3 is 14 residues. The CDR3: CASGPGGFLSEAFF. The CDR3 DNA is TGTGCCAGCGGTCCAGGGGGATTCTTATCTGAAGCTTTCTTT.

The gene calls are TRBV7-8 and TRBJ1-1; D perhaps matches TRBD1 (5 bases). Looked up from germline, CDR1 is SGHVS and CDR2 is FQNEAQ. Trimming cost V 5 bases and J 4 bases, with 20 bases left between them. The CDR3 covers 16 residues. This CDR3 reads CASSPTPFQGGTEAFF. Written as DNA, the CDR3 is TGTGCCAGCAGCCCGACTCCGTTTCAGGGAGGCACTGAAGCTTTCTTT.

The CDR3 nucleotides read TGTGCCAGCAGCGTAGGGGATAGCGGGACTTACAATGAGCAGTTCTTC. This encodes CASSVGDSGTYNEQFF. The V and J genes are TRBV9 and TRBJ2-1; 8 nucleotides agree with TRBD2. The length of the CDR3 is 16 residues. With 0 bases clipped from V and 4 bases from J, the junction kept 6 bases outside the gene matches. Germline loops: CDR1 SGDLS, CDR2 YYNGEE.

A note on this clone: Because it lacks the conserved phenylalanine or tryptophan at the end, this CDR3 is likely a read error. This sequence joins TRBV2 and TRBJ1-2, with no clear D. The CDR3 extends over 13 amino acids. The V end was cut by 10 bases, the J end by 0 bases, with 12 bases between. Germline V gene data show CDR1 as SNHLY and CDR2 as FYNNEI. CDR3 DNA: TGTGCCACCAGAACAGTCACTAACTATGGCTACACCTCC. Translation: CATRTVTNYGYTS.

V and J are TRBV5-4 and TRBJ2-1; the D gene is possibly TRBD2 (5 bases). V shed 1 base and J shed 4 bases, with 12 bases lying between them. Germline CDR1 SGHNT, CDR2 YYREEE (reference sequence). The CDR3 contains 15 residues. For the CDR3, the DNA is TGTGCCAGCAGCTTGCCCGGGGTGGTGTACAATGAGCAGTTCTTC. Translated, it gives CASSLPGVVYNEQFF.

This rearrangement joins TRBV30 to TRBJ2-5; D is unclear. Trimming took 0 bases from V and 4 from J, leaving 12 bases between them. Germline V gene lookup returns CDR1 GTSNPN and CDR2 SVGIG (reference sequence). CDR3 size: 14 residues. The CDR3 sequence: CAWSVTGGRETQYF. CDR3 in DNA: TGTGCCTGGAGTGTAACTGGCGGTCGAGAGACCCAGTACTTC.

The V and J genes are TRBV6-5 and TRBJ2-1; D could derive from TRBD1 or TRBD2 (6 bases each). CDR3 size: 10 residues. Germline CDR1 and CDR2: MNHEY and SVGAGI. Trimming pared 10 bases from V and 10 bases from J, leaving 11 bases between. CDR3 sequence: CAIEGGEQFF. The DNA of the CDR3 is TGTGCCATCGAGGGGGGCGAGCAGTTCTTC.

The chain is built from TRBV5-1 and TRBJ2-3; D not certain. Deletions cut 0 bases from V and 4 bases from J, with 6 bases between. The CDR3 extends over 13 amino acids. The germline CDR1 and CDR2 sequences are SGHRS and YFSETQ. The CDR3 coding sequence is TGCGCCAGCAGCTTGGCAGCGTCAGATACGCAGTATTTT. It codes for CASSLAASDTQYF.

CDR3 in DNA: TGTGCCAGCAGTTCTTTAAGAGAAAAACTGTTTTTT. Residues: CASSSLREKLFF. The V and J genes are TRBV28 and TRBJ1-4; D unresolved. Germline CDR1 is MDHEN and CDR2 is SYDVKM. Trimming cost V 4 bases and J 8 bases, with 8 bases left between them. This CDR3 contains 12 residues.

The chain combines TRBV10-1 with TRBJ1-1; no definite D call. Trimming stripped 4 bases from V and 3 bases from J, with 9 bases between. Germline assignment: CDR1 WNHNN and CDR2 SYGVQD (reference sequence). CDR3 length: 13 residues. CDR3 loop: CASSGTGDTEAFF. The DNA for the CDR3 is TGCGCCAGCAGTGGGACCGGGGACACTGAAGCTTTCTTT.

The chain employs TRBV28 and TRBJ1-2; D is unresolved. The CDR3 has 15 amino acids. In germline, CDR1 is MDHEN, CDR2 SYDVKM. Trimming shortened V by 3 bases and J by 4 bases, and 15 bases separated the two germline ends. The CDR3 nucleotides are TGTGCCAGCAGTTTCAAGTCTTCTCGCGGCTATGGCTACACCTTC. This encodes CASSFKSSRGYGYTF.

The chain recombines TRBV6-1 with TRBJ2-1; 9 bases agree with TRBD2. This CDR3 region has 14 residues. V dropped 9 bases and J dropped 9; count of bases not matched to a gene: 12. Germline-derived CDR1 and CDR2 are MNHNS and SASEGT. CDR3 region: CASPTGTSSAEQFF. Here the CDR3 DNA reads TGTGCCAGTCCAACCGGGACTAGCTCGGCTGAGCAGTTCTTC.

Only one count was recorded for this clone. V gene TRBV9 combines with J gene TRBJ2-1, with TRBD2 matching over 13 bases. The ends lost 4 bases at V and 0 bases at J; junction bases unmatched: 4. The length of the CDR3 is 17 residues. Germline CDR1 and CDR2: SGDLS and YYNGEE. The CDR3 sequence is CASSLRTSGSSYNEQFF. The CDR3 DNA sequence: TGTGCCAGCAGCCTACGGACTAGCGGGAGCTCCTACAATGAGCAGTTCTTC.

V and J are TRBV19 and TRBJ2-5; D may match TRBD1 or TRBD2 (6 bases each). This CDR3 spans 17 amino acids. V dropped 1 base and J dropped 2 bases, with 17 bases sitting between them. Per the germline V gene, CDR1 is LNHDA and CDR2 is SQIVND (reference sequence). CDR3 in DNA: TGTGCCAGTAGTATAGGACCAGGGGCGCGGGGTCAAGAGACCCAGTACTTC. Its protein is CASSIGPGARGQETQYF.

The V gene is TRBV7-3, the J gene TRBJ2-7; a weak D match, TRBD1 (6 bases). The V and J ends lost 5 bases and 2 bases respectively, with 16 bases between them. The CDR3 is 15 residues long. Germline V gene lookup returns CDR1 SGHTA and CDR2 FQGTGA. In DNA, the CDR3 is TGTGCCAGCAGCCGATCCGGGACAAACGCCTACGAGCAGTACTTC. This encodes CASSRSGTNAYEQYF.

The chain joins TRBV7-9 to TRBJ2-5; the D is unclear. The germline V gene has CDR1 SEHNR and CDR2 FQNEAQ (reference sequence). V was clipped by 7 bases and J by 1 base, with 10 bases between them. The CDR3 runs to 13 residues. The CDR3 region is CASTPGFQETQYF. The CDR3 DNA sequence: TGTGCCAGCACCCCCGGGTTCCAAGAGACCCAGTACTTC.

The chain employs TRBV5-6 and TRBJ1-1, with no clear D. Germline assignment: CDR1 SGHDT and CDR2 YYEEEE. Trimming pared 3 bases from V and 5 bases from J, leaving 8 bases between. This CDR3 is 12 amino acids long. Here the CDR3 reads CASSYGGTEAFF. CDR3 DNA sequence: TGTGCCAGCAGCTACGGTGGGACTGAAGCTTTCTTT.

The rearrangement joins TRBV7-9 to TRBJ2-1; the match to TRBD2 covers 14 bases. Germline V gene lookup returns CDR1 SEHNR and CDR2 FQNEAQ (reference sequence). The CDR3 totals 17 residues. The V segment lost 1 base and the J segment 7 bases; nucleotides outside the gene matches: 6. The CDR3 is CASSLVPGTSGGNEQFF. Here the CDR3 DNA reads TGTGCCAGCAGCTTAGTGCCCGGGACTAGCGGGGGTAATGAGCAGTTCTTC.

The chain links TRBV19 to TRBJ2-5, with D possibly being TRBD2 (6 bases). The germline V and J ends were trimmed by 6 bases and 5 bases, with 19 bases remaining between them. Germline V gene data show CDR1 as LNHDA and CDR2 as SQIVND (reference sequence). This CDR3 region has 15 residues. Here the CDR3 reads CASRALFGSEETQYF. In DNA, the CDR3 is TGTGCCAGTAGGGCCCTTTTCGGGAGTGAGGAGACCCAGTACTTC.

The V gene is TRBV18, the J gene TRBJ2-1, with 8 positions matching TRBD1. CDR3 length: 16 amino acids. The ends lost 2 bases at V and 0 bases at J; junction bases unmatched: 3. Germline CDR1 is KGHSH and CDR2 is LQKENI. CDR3 sequence: CASSPRQGASYNEQFF. In nucleotides, the CDR3 is TGTGCCAGCTCACCAAGGCAGGGGGCCTCCTACAATGAGCAGTTCTTC.

This sequence joins TRBV19 and TRBJ1-3; D remains ambiguous. CDR1 is LNHDA, CDR2 SQIVND, per germline (reference sequence). There are 11 residues in the CDR3. V was shortened by 7 bases and J by 3 bases, with 4 bases between the two germline ends. CDR3 coding DNA: TGTGCCAGTAAATTTGGAAACACCATATATTTT. Its protein product is CASKFGNTIYF.

J is TRBJ2-7 and V is TRBV5-1, with D maybe TRBD1 (6 bases). This CDR3 region has 13 residues. The V gene lost 4 bases and the J gene lost 6 bases, with 14 bases spanning the gap. Germline V gene data show CDR1 as SGHRS and CDR2 as YFSETQ. For the CDR3, the DNA is TGCGCCAGCAGCATCCCCCCAGGGGCCGAGCAGTACTTC. Its protein is CASSIPPGAEQYF.

The chain has TRBV11-2 and TRBJ1-1; TRBD1 agrees at 7 bases. The junction had 10 bases not matched to a gene; V was cut back by 5 bases and J by 4 bases. The CDR3 has 15 residues. Germline V gives CDR1 SGHAT, CDR2 FQNNGV. This CDR3 is CASSQPTGRVTEAFF. The CDR3 DNA is TGTGCCAGCAGCCAACCGACAGGGAGGGTCACTGAAGCTTTCTTT. The variable domain in full, completed from reference TRBV11-2 and TRBJ1-1, reads EAGVAQSPRYKIIEKRQSVAFWCNPISGHATLYWYQQILGQGPKLLIQFQNNGVVDDSQLPKDRFSAERLKGVDSTLKIQPAKLEDSAVYLCASSQPTGRVTEAFFGQGTRLTVV.

The CDR3 DNA sequence: TGCGCCAGCACGGGACAGGGGACCAACACTGAAGCTTTCTTT. This encodes CASTGQGTNTEAFF. The gene calls are TRBV5-1 and TRBJ1-1; TRBD1 aligns across 10 bases. V lost 6 bases, J lost 2 bases, and 4 bases stayed unmatched. The germline gives CDR1 SGHRS, CDR2 YFSETQ. The CDR3 runs to 14 residues.